This T cell receptor (beta chain) was sequenced in a study of blood T cell repertoires in COVID-19. Study details: COVID-19 samples from acute and convalescent phases originated in the United States, Italy and Spain.

The cohort comprised adults aged roughly 18 to 95 years residing in under 30 US areas. In Cohort 3, a recovered donor had either two negative PCRs, clearance, or symptom resolution. Per germline, CDR1 MGHDK and CDR2 SYGVNS. This CDR3 spans 15 amino acids. V lost 7 bases, J lost 2 bases, and 12 bases lay in between. In the original analysis: Estimated nucleated cell counts came from reference gene primer amplification. Clones were sequenced by immunoSEQ multiplex PCR, and TCRdb holds only the in-frame ones, with some missing. That table supplies the V and J calls and clone size; D and trimming were determined from the DNA. Of 250,000 to 350,000 clones listed, around nine tenths are singletons.

The source material was PBMCs or T cells enriched from blood (not recorded which). The source of this sequence is a woman aged 30 to 39 who had recovered from COVID-19. The chain recombines TRBV25-1 with TRBJ1-6, with D maybe TRBD1 (5 bases). The CDR3 sequence is CASNAEGPYNSPLHF. The CDR3 DNA is TGTGCCAGCAATGCGGAGGGACCCTATAATTCACCCCTCCACTTT.